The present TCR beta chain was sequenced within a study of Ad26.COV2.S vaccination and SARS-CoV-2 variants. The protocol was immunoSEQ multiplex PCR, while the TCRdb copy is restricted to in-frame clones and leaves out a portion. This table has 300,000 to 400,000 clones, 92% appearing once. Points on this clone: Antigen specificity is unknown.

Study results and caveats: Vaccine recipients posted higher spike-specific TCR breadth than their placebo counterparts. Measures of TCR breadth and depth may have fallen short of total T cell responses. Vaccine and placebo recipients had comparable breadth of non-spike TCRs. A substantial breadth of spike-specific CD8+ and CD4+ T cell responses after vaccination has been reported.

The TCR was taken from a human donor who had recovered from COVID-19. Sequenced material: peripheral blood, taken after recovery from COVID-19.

This CDR3 is CASSLQTGQNTEAFF. CDR3 nucleotides: TGTGCCAGCAGTCTTCAGACAGGCCAGAACACTGAAGCTTTCTTT. The chain carries TRBV6-2 or TRBV6-3 and TRBJ1-1, with a possible D match to TRBD1 (6 bases). The CDR3 consists of 15 residues. Germline CDR1 and CDR2: MNHEY and SVGEGT. Trimming took off 5 bases at V and 1 base at J, with 14 bases between the two ends.